This entry describes one T cell receptor beta chain. What it binds is not known. The sample is drawn from a study of vaccination effects on CD4 cells after COVID-19. General study findings and limits: Healthy vaccinees had only 1 of 255 vaccine-induced clones cross-react with common cold coronaviruses. Long after vaccination, the clones induced by infection and by vaccine shrank markedly in size.

Between the trimmed V and J ends, which lost 4 bases and 7 bases, there was a span of 11 bases. The CDR3 contains 12 residues. CDR1 and CDR2 from the germline V gene are LGHDT and YNNKEL (reference sequence). Culturing for around 10 days preceded CD4+ T cell isolation. Participants got two doses of BNT162b2 or mRNA-1273 vaccine. The authors replaced half the medium with IL-2 medium on days 3 and 7. Sequenced by immunoSEQ multiplex PCR; TCRdb stores in-frame clones only, minus some. The sample carries 40,000 to 45,000 clones, about 67% recorded once. This clonotype was obtained from a human donor who received a COVID-19 vaccine. This chain joins TRBV3-1 (or the pseudogene TRBV3-2) and TRBJ2-7, with D possibly matching TRBD2 (6 bases). The sample here was CD4+ T cells from PBMCs cultured without peptide, taken after COVID-19 vaccination. The CDR3 reads CASSLAAGEQYF. For the CDR3, the DNA is TGTGCCAGCAGCCTGGCCGCGGGAGAGCAGTACTTC.